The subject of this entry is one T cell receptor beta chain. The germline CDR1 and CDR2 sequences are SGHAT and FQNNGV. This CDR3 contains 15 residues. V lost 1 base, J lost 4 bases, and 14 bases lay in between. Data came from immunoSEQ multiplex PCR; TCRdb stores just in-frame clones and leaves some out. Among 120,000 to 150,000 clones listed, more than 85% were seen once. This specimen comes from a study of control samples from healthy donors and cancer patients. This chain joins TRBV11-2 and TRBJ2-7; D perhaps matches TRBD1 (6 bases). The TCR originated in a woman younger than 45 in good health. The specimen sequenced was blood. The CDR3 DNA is TGTGCCAGCAGCTTAGCCCTGGACAGTAGTTACGAGCAGTACTTC. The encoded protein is CASSLALDSSYEQYF.